One and the same sample provided the 30 T cell receptor beta chains below, sequenced in a study of early T cells in non-severe SARS-CoV-2 infection. Using its own MiXCR run on the 5' RACE reads, TCRdb lists one record per CDR3 protein. The data show about 61,000 distinct CDR3 sequences, roughly 10% seen once. The material sequenced was whole blood. The receptors originated from an adult who was a healthcare worker with PCR-confirmed SARS-CoV-2 infection or an uninfected control (not recorded which).

This clonotype was observed at least ten times. The chain carries TRBV7-9 and TRBJ2-2, with D maybe TRBD1 (5 bases). The germline V gene has CDR1 SEHNR and CDR2 FQNEAQ (reference sequence). This CDR3 spans 13 amino acids. The V and J ends lost 2 bases and 6 bases respectively, with 7 bases between them. In DNA form, the CDR3 reads TGTGCCAGCAGCTTAATAGGGGCCGGGGAGCTGTTTTTT. It translates to CASSLIGAGELFF.

At least ten counts were recorded for this clonotype. The chain employs TRBV6-5 and TRBJ1-4; the D gene is possibly TRBD1 (6 bases). Germline loops: CDR1 MNHEY, CDR2 SVGAGI. V was pared by 2 bases and J by 7 bases, with 14 bases between. There are 15 residues in the CDR3. The CDR3 DNA sequence: TGTGCCAGCAGTTACCGGGGGGCGCGGAGTGAAAAACTGTTTTTT. Protein: CASSYRGARSEKLFF.

This clonotype was seen many times. The J gene is TRBJ2-7, the V gene TRBV20-1, with D possibly being TRBD1 (5 bases). This CDR3 comprises 15 residues. The germline V and J ends were trimmed by 6 bases and 4 bases, with 22 bases remaining between them. Per the germline V gene, CDR1 is DFQATT and CDR2 is SNEGSKA (reference sequence). The CDR3 is CSAPPVGHQIYEQYF. CDR3 in DNA: TGCAGTGCCCCCCCGGTGGGGCACCAGATTTACGAGCAGTACTTC.

The chain uses TRBV13 and TRBJ2-7; D gene ambiguous. The germline V gene has CDR1 PRHDT and CDR2 FYEKMQ (reference sequence). V lost 0 bases and J lost 7, with 7 bases in between. This CDR3 spans 12 amino acids. CDR3: CASSLGPEEQYF. As DNA, the CDR3 is TGTGCCAGCAGCTTAGGCCCCGAAGAGCAGTACTTC.

This clonotype occurred many times. The chain recombines TRBV6-5 with TRBJ1-3; 8 bases fit TRBD1. The germline CDR1 and CDR2 sequences are MNHEY and SVGAGI. V was pared by 5 bases and J by 4 bases, with 7 bases of the junction left unmatched. This CDR3 comprises 15 residues. The CDR3 sequence is CASSPQGARGNTIYF. For the CDR3, the DNA is TGTGCCAGCAGTCCGCAGGGGGCGCGGGGAAACACCATATATTTT.

This clonotype showed up just a few times. The genes are TRBV5-5 and TRBJ2-7, with 8 positions matching TRBD1. J gave up 6 bases and V 0 bases, and 8 bases lay outside the gene matches. From germline, CDR1 is SGHKS and CDR2 YYEKEE (reference sequence). CDR3 length equals 15 residues. CDR3 coding DNA: TGTGCCAGCAGCTTGGATTTTCAGGGGGCGCGCGAGCAGTACTTC. It translates to CASSLDFQGAREQYF.

This clonotype was recorded at least ten times. V gene TRBV30 combines with J gene TRBJ2-5, with TRBD2 identical over 8 bases. The CDR3 has 18 residues. Germline values: CDR1 GTSNPN, CDR2 SVGIG (reference sequence). Trimming removed 0 bases from V and 3 bases from J; junction bases left unmatched: 15. CDR3 DNA sequence: TGTGCCTGGAGTGTACCCAGCGGGGGCCCTCTCGGAGAAGAGACCCAGTACTTC. Its translation is CAWSVPSGGPLGEETQYF.

This clonotype was seen ten or more times. The rearrangement joins TRBV19 to TRBJ1-4; 7 bases are shared with TRBD1. The CDR3 runs to 17 residues. With V trimmed by 5 bases and J by 0 bases, 9 bases remained unmatched. Per germline, CDR1 LNHDA and CDR2 SQIVND (reference sequence). The CDR3 region has the DNA TGTGCCAGTAGTCGACAGGGTCCCCATGCAACTAATGAAAAACTGTTTTTT. Its protein product is CASSRQGPHATNEKLFF. Complete variable domain (other parts from reference TRBV19 and TRBJ1-4): DGGITQSPKYLFRKEGQNVTLSCEQNLNHDAMYWYRQDPGQGLRLIYYSQIVNDFQKGDIAEGYSVSREKKESFPLTVTSAQKNPTAFYLCASSRQGPHATNEKLFFGSGTQLSVL.

This clonotype was seen many times. The chain joins TRBV6-6 to TRBJ1-1; D perhaps matches TRBD1 (5 bases). CDR3 length: 14 residues. Germline V lookup: CDR1 MNHNY, CDR2 SVGAGI (reference sequence). V dropped 6 bases and J dropped 3 bases, with 14 bases sitting between them. In DNA form, the CDR3 reads TGTGCCAGCAGAACCCCGGGGCCGCACACTGAAGCTTTCTTT. It is translated as CASRTPGPHTEAFF.

At least ten counts were recorded for this clonotype. J is TRBJ2-4 and V is TRBV5-8, with a tentative D call TRBD1 (5 bases). Deletions cut 0 bases from V and 3 bases from J, with 13 bases between. The CDR3 consists of 16 residues. The V gene's germline CDR1 is SGHTS and CDR2 YDEGEE. For the CDR3, the DNA is TGTGCCAGCAGCTTGGGTAATCAGGGATTCAAAAACATTCAGTACTTC. Residues: CASSLGNQGFKNIQYF.

This clonotype was found many times. V usage is TRBV18 and J usage is TRBJ2-7; D perhaps matches TRBD1 (6 bases). Germline V gene sequence: CDR1 KGHSH, CDR2 LQKENI. V lost 1 base, J lost 0 bases, and 7 bases lay in between. This CDR3 has 14 residues. The CDR3 spells CASSPLDSSYEQYF. In DNA, the CDR3 is TGTGCCAGCTCACCACTGGACAGCTCCTACGAGCAGTACTTC.

This clonotype was observed many times. This chain links TRBV12-3 or TRBV12-4 with TRBJ2-6, with TRBD1 matching over 8 bases. This CDR3 has 18 residues. V dropped 2 bases and J dropped 4; count of bases not matched to a gene: 10. CDR3 loop: CASSLSQGASSGANVLTF. DNA of the CDR3: TGTGCCAGCAGTTTAAGTCAGGGGGCGAGTTCCGGGGCCAACGTCCTGACTTTC.

This clonotype was seen a handful of times. This chain joins TRBV3-1 and TRBJ1-4; D possibly corresponds to TRBD1 (6 bases). This CDR3 is built from 18 residues. Trimming left V 3 bases short and J 1 base short, with 18 bases between. CDR1 is LGHDT and CDR2 is YNNKEL in the germline V gene (reference sequence). CDR3 sequence (DNA): TGTGCCAGCAGCCAGAAAGGGGGGTACCGGGAAACTAATGAAAAACTGTTTTTT. It yields the protein CASSQKGGYRETNEKLFF.

This clonotype was seen at least ten times. The chain couples TRBV20-1 to TRBJ2-5; TRBD2 is a possible D gene (5 bases). The V gene's germline CDR1 is DFQATT and CDR2 SNEGSKA (reference sequence). The CDR3 loop spans 12 amino acids. V gave up 3 bases and J gave up 5 bases, with 10 bases separating them. This CDR3 reads CSASDYLETQYF. For the CDR3, the DNA is TGCAGTGCTAGTGACTATCTGGAGACCCAGTACTTC.

The chain employs TRBV11-2 and TRBJ2-2; a weak D match, TRBD2 (5 bases). Germline CDR1 and CDR2: SGHAT and FQNNGV. V gave up 8 bases and J gave up 6 bases, with 19 bases separating them. CDR3 length: 15 residues. CDR3 residues: CASLGRVGVSGELFF. The CDR3 region has the DNA TGTGCCAGCTTAGGCCGGGTGGGAGTGTCCGGGGAGCTGTTTTTT.

This clonotype was found many times. The gene calls are TRBV3-1 and TRBJ1-6; D unclear. V was trimmed by 8 bases and J by 1 base, leaving 6 bases between them. CDR1 is LGHDT, CDR2 YNNKEL, per germline (reference sequence). The CDR3 loop spans 13 amino acids. CDR3 sequence: CASRESYNSPLHF. For the CDR3, the DNA is TGTGCCAGCCGCGAGTCCTATAATTCACCCCTCCACTTT.

The rearrangement links TRBV5-5 to TRBJ1-2; 9 bases are a match to TRBD1. The CDR3 loop spans 14 amino acids. Losses at the gene ends were 1 base for V and 7 bases for J; bases not matched to a gene: 5. In germline, CDR1 is SGHKS, CDR2 YYEKEE (reference sequence). The CDR3 is CASSLRDRAGGYTF. The CDR3 region has the DNA TGTGCCAGCAGCTTGAGGGACAGGGCGGGTGGCTACACCTTC.

This clonotype was seen a handful of times. A junction boundary mismatches the germline segment, possibly from a read error. This chain links TRBV7-7 with TRBJ2-3, with D unresolved. Germline values: CDR1 SSHAT, CDR2 FNYEAQ (reference sequence). The CDR3 totals 15 residues. CDR3 nucleotide sequence: TGTGCTAGCAGCTTAGCTTATTCTAGCACAGATACGCAGTATTTT. This sequence encodes CASSLAYSSTDTQYF.

There are many counts of this clonotype. The V and J genes are TRBV3-1 and TRBJ2-2; D gene unclear. The CDR3 totals 13 residues. The germline V gene encodes CDR1 LGHDT and CDR2 YNNKEL (reference sequence). The germline V and J ends were trimmed by 3 bases and 1 base, with 3 bases remaining between them. CDR3 residues: CASSQGNTGELFF. The CDR3 nucleotides read TGTGCCAGCAGCCAGGGGAACACCGGGGAGCTGTTTTTT.

The V gene is TRBV7-2, the J gene TRBJ2-3; TRBD1 is a possible D gene (6 bases). This CDR3 has 15 amino acids. Trimming cost V 4 bases and J 5 bases, with 16 bases left between them. Germline V lookup: CDR1 SGHTA, CDR2 FQGNSA. The CDR3 spells CASSSSTGGGDTQYF. CDR3 nucleotide sequence: TGTGCCAGCAGCTCATCGACAGGAGGAGGAGATACGCAGTATTTT. The full variable domain, with the rest looked up from reference TRBV7-2 and TRBJ2-3, is GAGVSQSPSNKVTEKGKDVELRCDPISGHTALYWYRQSLGQGLEFLIYFQGNSAPDKSGLPSDRFSAERTGGSVSTLTIQRTQQEDSAVYLCASSSSTGGGDTQYFGPGTRLTVL.

Comment on this clonotype: One end of the junction varies from germline; a read error may be responsible. The rearrangement joins TRBV15 to TRBJ2-1; 12 bases map to TRBD2. This CDR3 spans 15 amino acids. Per the germline V gene, CDR1 is LNHNV and CDR2 is YYDKDF (reference sequence). The CDR3 loop reads CTTSKLAGGSNEQFF. The CDR3, as DNA: TGTACCACCAGCAAACTAGCGGGGGGTTCGAATGAGCAGTTCTTC.

The V gene is TRBV20-1, the J gene TRBJ2-1; D gene uncertain. Trimming removed 5 bases from V and 4 bases from J, with 15 bases in between. This CDR3 is built from 14 residues. The germline V gene encodes CDR1 DFQATT and CDR2 SNEGSKA (reference sequence). The CDR3 here is CSAVALDGYNEQFF. DNA for the CDR3: TGCAGTGCTGTCGCCCTGGACGGTTACAATGAGCAGTTCTTC.

This clonotype was observed at least ten times. This chain joins TRBV11-3 and TRBJ1-1; D unclear. V was shortened by 2 bases and J by 1 base, with 5 bases between the two germline ends. The length of the CDR3 is 13 residues. The germline gives CDR1 SGHNT, CDR2 YENEEA. The CDR3 protein is CASSLNRNTEAFF. The CDR3 nucleotides read TGTGCCAGCAGCTTAAACAGGAACACTGAAGCTTTCTTT.

This clonotype was seen repeatedly, ten times or more. The rearrangement uses TRBV12-3 or TRBV12-4 and TRBJ1-6; D may be TRBD1 (5 bases). The CDR3 sequence is 16 residues long. With 4 bases removed from V and 10 bases from J, the gap between germline ends came to 20 bases. The CDR3 DNA is TGTGCCAGCAGTTCTGCCCATTCAGGGAACCTCTCACCCCTCCACTTT. It yields the protein CASSSAHSGNLSPLHF.

The chain combines TRBV7-9 with TRBJ2-7, with TRBD1 identical over 9 bases. CDR1 SEHNR and CDR2 FQNEAQ come from the germline V gene (reference sequence). This CDR3 comprises 14 residues. The V segment lost 4 bases and the J segment 3 bases; nucleotides outside the gene matches: 4. CDR3 region: CASSSDRGVYEQYF. The CDR3 coding sequence is TGTGCCAGCAGCTCGGACAGGGGAGTCTACGAGCAGTACTTC.

This clonotype showed up many times. This chain links TRBV18 with TRBJ1-1, with TRBD1 matching 7 bases. J was trimmed by 3 bases and V by 4 bases; bases with no gene match: 2. This CDR3 is built from 13 residues. The germline V gene has CDR1 KGHSH and CDR2 LQKENI. The CDR3 coding sequence is TGTGCCAGCTCACTCGGACAGGACACTGAAGCTTTCTTT. Its protein is CASSLGQDTEAFF.

This clonotype appeared many times. The chain is built from TRBV19 and TRBJ1-5; a weak D match, TRBD1 (5 bases). This CDR3 contains 15 residues. V lost 7 bases and J lost 0, with 13 bases in between. The germline V gene encodes CDR1 LNHDA and CDR2 SQIVND (reference sequence). CDR3 DNA sequence: TGTGCCAGTATTCCTAGGGGTTATAGCAATCAGCCCCAGCATTTT. This codes for CASIPRGYSNQPQHF.

The V gene is TRBV20-1, the J gene TRBJ2-1, with D hard to call. Trimming took 1 base from V and 6 from J, leaving 19 bases between them. Germline V lookup: CDR1 DFQATT, CDR2 SNEGSKA (reference sequence). This CDR3 has 16 residues. The CDR3 bases are TGCAGTGCTAGAGGCCCTTCCATCGCCCCCGTCAATGAGCAGTTCTTC. This translates into CSARGPSIAPVNEQFF.

This clonotype was counted at least ten times. CDR3 in DNA: TGTGCTAGTGGTTTGGTACTTGCAGTGAACACTGAAGCTTTCTTT. It codes for CASGLVLAVNTEAFF. V gene TRBV12-5 combines with J gene TRBJ1-1; D is uncertain. The V and J ends lost 0 bases and 0 bases respectively, with 8 bases between them. Germline loops: CDR1 LGHNT, CDR2 FRNRAP. The CDR3 is made up of 15 amino acids.

The V and J genes are TRBV4-3 and TRBJ2-2; 9 bases are shared with TRBD1. Unmatched junction bases numbered 5, after V lost 1 base and J lost 5 bases. Germline CDR1 reads LGHNA; CDR2 reads YSLEER. The CDR3 loop spans 16 amino acids. The CDR3 DNA is TGCGCCAGCAGCCAAGTGACAGGGGGAGGAACCGGGGAGCTGTTTTTT. This translates into CASSQVTGGGTGELFF.